This entry concerns a single T cell receptor beta chain. The data were produced by immunoSEQ multiplex PCR, yet TCRdb's version contains in-frame clones alone and is incomplete. The table lists around 150,000 clones, 88% of them singletons. These data belong to a study of blood T cell repertoires in COVID-19. V gave up 2 bases and J gave up 4 bases, with 5 bases separating them. The CDR3 consists of 13 residues. The germline V gene encodes CDR1 ENHRY and CDR2 SYGVKD. Sequencing was done on a sample of PBMCs or T cells enriched from blood (not recorded which). The receptor's source is a woman aged 45-65 years who had recovered from COVID-19. The V gene is TRBV10-3, the J gene TRBJ1-4; D is unresolved. For the CDR3, the DNA is TGTGCCATCAGTGAGCTCCTTAATGAAAAACTGTTTTTT. This gives the protein CAISELLNEKLFF.